The sequence of this T cell receptor beta chain was determined in a study of cytomegalovirus exposure and HLA in healthy donors. This clone was detected only once. The antigen is unknown. The primer mix had 60 Vbeta and 13 Jbeta primers. Sequenced by immunoSEQ multiplex PCR; TCRdb stores in-frame clones only, minus some. The sample consists of 100,000 to 150,000 clones, 65% to 85% of them appearing once. Notes on the study in general: A later analysis found that most CMV-associated TCR beta chains appeared HLA-restricted. In an earlier analysis, about 90% or about 30%: the productive usage of most TCR beta V segments. Later genetic work tied a missense DCLRE1C variant to beta-chain V and J trimming.

Germline CDR1 reads MNHEY; CDR2 reads SMNVEV (reference sequence). The CDR3 length is 18 residues. J gave up 0 bases and V 6 bases, and 9 bases lay outside the gene matches. Healthy individuals who donated bone marrow served as the donors. This TCR was sampled from a middle-aged woman in good health and CMV-seronegative. The chain couples TRBV27 to TRBJ2-3; 13 bases are a match to TRBD2. The sequenced sample was PBMCs. The CDR3 sequence is CASSLRTSGSTSTDTQYF. CDR3 in DNA: TGTGCCAGCAGCCTTAGGACTAGCGGGAGTACGAGCACAGATACGCAGTATTTT.